The 11 T cell receptor beta chains given below trace back to one sample, sequenced in a study of T-cell reconstitution after alpha-beta-depleted transplantation in children. The TCRbeta library was prepared with unique molecular identifiers. TCRdb reprocessed the PCR reads with MiXCR, giving one entry per CDR3 protein. This sample yields some 830,000 distinct CDR3 sequences, of which roughly 16% are seen a single time; under 6% belongs to the top ten. Specimen: PBMCs, mostly from graft donor cells, collected 360 days after TCRalphabeta/CD19-depleted stem cell transplant. These receptors all stem from a male patient under 18 who had a stem cell transplant for acute lymphoblastic leukemia, so the T cells may come from the graft donor.

This rearrangement joins TRBV29-1 to TRBJ2-1, with D hard to call. V lost 1 base to trimming and J lost 8 bases, with 18 bases between them. Germline V gene data show CDR1 as SQVTM and CDR2 as ANQGSEA. The CDR3 is 15 residues long. The CDR3 bases are TGCAGCGTTGAAGTAACCCAGGATTTGGGGTATGAGCAGTTCTTC. This encodes CSVEVTQDLGYEQFF.

This clonotype was seen a few times. J is TRBJ2-1 and V is TRBV20-1; TRBD2 matches at 9 bases. The V segment lost 1 base and the J segment 3 bases; nucleotides outside the gene matches: 7. This CDR3 contains 16 residues. Per germline, CDR1 DFQATT and CDR2 SNEGSKA (reference sequence). The CDR3 protein is CSARAVAGALYNEQFF. DNA of the CDR3: TGCAGTGCTAGAGCCGTAGCGGGAGCCCTCTACAATGAGCAGTTCTTC.

In its sample, this clonotype was seen many times. CDR3 sequence reads: CASSLRGGSNQPQHF. In DNA form, the CDR3 reads TGTGCCAGCAGTTTACGGGGGGGAAGCAATCAGCCCCAGCATTTT. The chain uses TRBV12-3 or TRBV12-4 and TRBJ1-5, with D perhaps TRBD1 (5 bases). V was trimmed by 2 bases and J by 1 base, leaving 9 bases between them. The CDR3 runs to 15 residues.

CDR3 region: CASSYAGPGGGQPQHF. The CDR3 coding sequence is TGCGCCAGCAGCTACGCCGGGCCAGGGGGCGGTCAGCCCCAGCATTTT. The V call is TRBV5-1, the J call TRBJ1-5; 8 bases fit TRBD1. With V trimmed by 3 bases and J by 6 bases, 11 bases remained unmatched. The CDR3 consists of 16 residues. The germline gives CDR1 SGHRS, CDR2 YFSETQ.

V usage is TRBV15 and J usage is TRBJ2-3, with a weak D call TRBD1 (7 bases). The CDR3 spans 16 residues. The V end lost 4 bases, the J end lost 4 bases, and 18 bases lay between the germline ends. The V gene's germline CDR1 is LNHNV and CDR2 YYDKDF (reference sequence). The DNA for the CDR3 is TGTGCCACCAGCAAGAGTTGGAGGGGGCGGCCAGATACGCAGTATTTT. It yields the protein CATSKSWRGRPDTQYF.

This clonotype occurred a few times. The chain is built from TRBV5-6 and TRBJ2-5, with TRBD2 identical over 11 bases. CDR1 and CDR2 (germline): SGHDT, YYEEEE. CDR3 length equals 17 residues. Losses at the gene ends were 0 bases for V and 0 bases for J; bases not matched to a gene: 4. In DNA form, the CDR3 reads TGTGCCAGCAGCTTGGGCGGTAGCGGGAGGGACCAAGAGACCCAGTACTTC. Residues: CASSLGGSGRDQETQYF.

In DNA form, the CDR3 reads TGCGCCAGCAGCCAACCGACCTCTTCCAGCGAGCAGTACTTC. Protein sequence: CASSQPTSSSEQYF. The chain combines TRBV4-1 with TRBJ2-7; D gene uncertain. Germline V gives CDR1 MGHRA, CDR2 YSYEKL. CDR3 length: 14 residues. Trimming removed 2 bases from V and 6 bases from J, with 14 bases in between.

The genes are TRBV11-1 and TRBJ2-2; 7 positions agree with TRBD1. Germline lookup yields CDR1 SGHAT and CDR2 FQDESV (reference sequence). The CDR3 length is 18 residues. Trimming at V came to 5 bases and at J to 5 bases, leaving 17 bases not matched to a gene. CDR3 region: CASSRVHRGEGLTGELFF. In DNA form, the CDR3 reads TGTGCCAGCAGCCGTGTTCACAGGGGAGAAGGGTTAACCGGGGAGCTGTTTTTT. Full variable domain (missing parts from reference TRBV11-1 and TRBJ2-2): EAEVAQSPRYKITEKSQAVAFWCDPISGHATLYWYRQILGQGPELLVQFQDESVVDDSQLPKDRFSAERLKGVDSTLKIQPAELGDSAMYLCASSRVHRGEGLTGELFFGEGSRLTVL.

This clonotype has ten or more counts. V usage is TRBV24-1 and J usage is TRBJ1-4; 7 nucleotides match TRBD1. This CDR3 has 15 residues. Trimming removed 3 bases from V and 2 bases from J; junction bases left unmatched: 2. From germline, CDR1 is KGHDR and CDR2 SFDVKD. CDR3 protein: CATSDQQGTNEKLFF. DNA of the CDR3: TGTGCCACCAGTGATCAACAGGGGACTAATGAAAAACTGTTTTTT.

The J gene is TRBJ2-3, the V gene TRBV9; 9 nucleotides agree with TRBD2. The junction had 7 bases not matched to a gene; V was cut back by 2 bases and J by 6 bases. The CDR3 totals 15 residues. In germline, CDR1 is SGDLS, CDR2 YYNGEE. The CDR3 here is CASSVLREGLDTQYF. CDR3 nucleotides: TGTGCCAGCAGCGTGTTGCGGGAGGGCCTGGATACGCAGTATTTT.

This clonotype was observed a few times. This chain links TRBV15 with TRBJ2-7, with D possibly TRBD2 on 6 matching bases. The CDR3 is 15 residues long. The V end lost 0 bases, the J end lost 1 base, and 10 bases lay between the germline ends. Germline lookup yields CDR1 LNHNV and CDR2 YYDKDF (reference sequence). CDR3 DNA sequence: TGTGCCACCAGCAGAGAGGGAGGTCGGTCCTACGAGCAGTACTTC. This translates into CATSREGGRSYEQYF.